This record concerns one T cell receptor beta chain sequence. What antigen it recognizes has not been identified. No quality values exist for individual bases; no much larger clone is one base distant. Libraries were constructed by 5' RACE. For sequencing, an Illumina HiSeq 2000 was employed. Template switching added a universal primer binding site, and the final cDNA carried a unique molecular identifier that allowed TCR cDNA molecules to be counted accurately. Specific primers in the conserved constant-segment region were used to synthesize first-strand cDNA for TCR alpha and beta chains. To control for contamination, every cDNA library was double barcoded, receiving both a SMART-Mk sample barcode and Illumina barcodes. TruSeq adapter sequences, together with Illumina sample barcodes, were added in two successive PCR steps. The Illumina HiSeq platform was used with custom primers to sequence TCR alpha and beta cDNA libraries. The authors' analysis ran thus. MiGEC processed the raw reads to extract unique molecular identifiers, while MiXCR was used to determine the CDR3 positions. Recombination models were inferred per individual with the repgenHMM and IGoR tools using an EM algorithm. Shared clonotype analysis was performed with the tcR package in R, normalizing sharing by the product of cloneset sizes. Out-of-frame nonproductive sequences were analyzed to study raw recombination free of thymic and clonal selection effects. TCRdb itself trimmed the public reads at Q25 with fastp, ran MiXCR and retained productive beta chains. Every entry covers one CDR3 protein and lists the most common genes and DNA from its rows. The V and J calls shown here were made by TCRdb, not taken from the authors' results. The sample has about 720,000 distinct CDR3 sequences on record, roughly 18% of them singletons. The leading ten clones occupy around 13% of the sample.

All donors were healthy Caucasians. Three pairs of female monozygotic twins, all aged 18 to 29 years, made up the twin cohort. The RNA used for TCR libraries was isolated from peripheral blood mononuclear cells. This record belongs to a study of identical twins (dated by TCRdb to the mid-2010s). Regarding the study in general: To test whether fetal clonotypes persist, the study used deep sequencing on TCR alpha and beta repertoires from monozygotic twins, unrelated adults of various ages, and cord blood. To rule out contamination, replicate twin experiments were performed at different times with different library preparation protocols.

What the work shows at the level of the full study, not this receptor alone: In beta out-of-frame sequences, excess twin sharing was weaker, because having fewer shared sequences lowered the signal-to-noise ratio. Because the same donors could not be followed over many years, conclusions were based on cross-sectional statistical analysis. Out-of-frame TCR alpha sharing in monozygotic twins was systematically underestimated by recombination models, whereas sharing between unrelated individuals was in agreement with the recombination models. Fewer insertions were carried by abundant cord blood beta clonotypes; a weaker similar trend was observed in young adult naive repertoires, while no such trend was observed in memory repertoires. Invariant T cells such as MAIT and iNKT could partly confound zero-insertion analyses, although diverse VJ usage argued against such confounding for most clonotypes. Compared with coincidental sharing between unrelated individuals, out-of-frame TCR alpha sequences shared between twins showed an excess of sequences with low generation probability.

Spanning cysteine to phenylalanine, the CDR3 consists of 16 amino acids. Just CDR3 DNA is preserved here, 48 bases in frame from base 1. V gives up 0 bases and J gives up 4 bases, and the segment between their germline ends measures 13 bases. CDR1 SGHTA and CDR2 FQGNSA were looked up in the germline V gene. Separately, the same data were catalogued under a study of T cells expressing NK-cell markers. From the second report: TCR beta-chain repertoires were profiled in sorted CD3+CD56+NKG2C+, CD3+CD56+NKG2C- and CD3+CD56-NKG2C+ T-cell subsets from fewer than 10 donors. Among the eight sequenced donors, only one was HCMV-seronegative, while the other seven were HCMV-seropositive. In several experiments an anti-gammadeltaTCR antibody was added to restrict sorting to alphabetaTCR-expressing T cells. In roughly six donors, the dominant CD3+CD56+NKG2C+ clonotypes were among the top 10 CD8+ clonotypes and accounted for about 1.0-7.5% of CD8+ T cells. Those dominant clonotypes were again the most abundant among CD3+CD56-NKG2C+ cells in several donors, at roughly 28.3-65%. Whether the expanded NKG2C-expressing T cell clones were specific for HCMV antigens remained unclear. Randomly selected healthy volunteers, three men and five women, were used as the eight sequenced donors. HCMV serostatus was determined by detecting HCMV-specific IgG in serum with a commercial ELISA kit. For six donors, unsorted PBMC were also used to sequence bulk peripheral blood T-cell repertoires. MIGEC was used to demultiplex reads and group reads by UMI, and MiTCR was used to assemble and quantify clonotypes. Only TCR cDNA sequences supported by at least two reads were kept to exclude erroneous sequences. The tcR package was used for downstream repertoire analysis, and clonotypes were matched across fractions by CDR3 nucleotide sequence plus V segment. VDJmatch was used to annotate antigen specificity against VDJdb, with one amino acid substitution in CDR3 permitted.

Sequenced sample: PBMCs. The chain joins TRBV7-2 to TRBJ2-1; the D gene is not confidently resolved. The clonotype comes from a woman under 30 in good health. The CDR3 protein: CASSLAGMGGYNEQFF. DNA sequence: TGTGCCAGCAGCTTAGCGGGCATGGGCGGTTACAATGAGCAGTTCTTC.